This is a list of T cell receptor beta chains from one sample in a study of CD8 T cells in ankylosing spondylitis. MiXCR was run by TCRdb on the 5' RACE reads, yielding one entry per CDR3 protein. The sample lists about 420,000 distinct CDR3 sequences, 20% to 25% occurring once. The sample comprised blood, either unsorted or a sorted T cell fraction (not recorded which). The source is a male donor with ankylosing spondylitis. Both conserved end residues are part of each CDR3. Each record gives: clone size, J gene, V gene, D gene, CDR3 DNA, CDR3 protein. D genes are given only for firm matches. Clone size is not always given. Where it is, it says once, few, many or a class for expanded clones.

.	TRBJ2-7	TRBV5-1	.	TGCGCCAGCAGCTTGGCGATGGGGCGCATCGGCGAGCAGTACTTC	CASSLAMGRIGEQYF
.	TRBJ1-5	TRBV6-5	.	TGTGCCAGCAGTTCCCAGTTAGGGGGCAATCAGCCCCAGCATTTT	CASSSQLGGNQPQHF
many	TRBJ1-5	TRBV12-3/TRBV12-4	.	TGTGCCAGCAGTCTCACCCCGGAGGGGCCCCAGCATTTT	CASSLTPEGPQHF
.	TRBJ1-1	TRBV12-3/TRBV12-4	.	TGTGCCAGCAGCCCCCGCAGGGCGATCACTGAAGCTTTCTTT	CASSPRRAITEAFF
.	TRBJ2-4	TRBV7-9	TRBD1	TGTGCCAGCAGCTGGGGGACAGGGGATAGGGACATTCAGTACTTC	CASSWGTGDRDIQYF
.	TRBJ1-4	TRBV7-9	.	TGTGCCAGCAGCTTAGGCGCGGAAATTAATGAAAAACTGTTTTTT	CASSLGAEINEKLFF
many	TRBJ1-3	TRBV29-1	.	TGCAGCGTTGCAGGGGAGGGTTACTCTGGAAACACCATATATTTT	CSVAGEGYSGNTIYF
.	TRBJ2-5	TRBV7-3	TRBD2	TGTGCCAGCAGCTCTAAGAGACTGTCGGCGGGAGCGCAAGAGACCCAGTACTTC	CASSSKRLSAGAQETQYF
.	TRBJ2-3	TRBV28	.	TGTGCCAGCAGTTTAATTCGGAATAGGGCCAGCACAGATACGCAGTATTTT	CASSLIRNRASTDTQYF
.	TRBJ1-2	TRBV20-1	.	TGCAGTGCAAATGGGGGGTACGGCTATGGCTACACCTTC	CSANGGYGYGYTF
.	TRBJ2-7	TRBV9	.	TGTGCCAGCAGCGGACCGGGTGCCGAGCAGTACTTC	CASSGPGAEQYF
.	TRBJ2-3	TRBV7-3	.	TGTGCCAGCAGCCCCGGGACGGACACAGATACGCAGTATTTT	CASSPGTDTDTQYF
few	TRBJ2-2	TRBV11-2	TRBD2	TGTGCCAGCAGTACTAGCGGGCTAAACACCGGGGAGCTGTTTTTT	CASSTSGLNTGELFF
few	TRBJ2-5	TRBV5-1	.	TGCGCCAGCCGGGCCGGTTCCAGACAAGAGACCCAGTACTTC	CASRAGSRQETQYF
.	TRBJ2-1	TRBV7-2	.	TGTGCCAGCAGCTTCAAGTCCAAACACAATGAGCAGTTCTTC	CASSFKSKHNEQFF
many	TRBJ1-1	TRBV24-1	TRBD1	TGTGCCACCAGGGGGGACAGGGGCACTGAAGCTTTCTTT	CATRGDRGTEAFF
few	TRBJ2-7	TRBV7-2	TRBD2	TGTGCCAGCAGACTGGCTAGCGGGAGGTACGAGCAGTACTTC	CASRLASGRYEQYF
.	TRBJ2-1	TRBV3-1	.	TGTGCCAGCAGCCCGAGCTTCACAGGGGAGCAGTTCTTC	CASSPSFTGEQFF
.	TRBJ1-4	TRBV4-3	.	TGCGCCAGCAGCAGGGCCGGGGCGGCTAATGAAAAACTGTTTTTT	CASSRAGAANEKLFF
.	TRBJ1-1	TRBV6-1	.	TGTGCCAGCAGTGGGTACAGTGACACTGAAGCTTTCTTT	CASSGYSDTEAFF
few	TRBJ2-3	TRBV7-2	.	TGTGCCAGCAGCTTAGCGACGGGCACAGATACGCAGTATTTT	CASSLATGTDTQYF
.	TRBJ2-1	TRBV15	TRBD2	TGTGCCACCGAAGTGGGGGGGACCTACAATGAGCAGTTCTTC	CATEVGGTYNEQFF
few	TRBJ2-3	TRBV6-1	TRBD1	TGTGCCAGCAGCGTGGACAGGGGTCGAACAGATACGCAGTATTTT	CASSVDRGRTDTQYF
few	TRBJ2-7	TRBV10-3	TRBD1	TGTGCCATCAGTGATCGCGTCAGGGGGAACGAGCAGTACTTC	CAISDRVRGNEQYF
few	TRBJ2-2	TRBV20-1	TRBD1	TGCAGTGCTGTACTACAGGGGGCTTTCAACACCGGGGAGCTGTTTTTT	CSAVLQGAFNTGELFF
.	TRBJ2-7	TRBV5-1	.	TGCGCCAGCAGCCCGGACTACAGCTCCTACGAGCAGTACTTC	CASSPDYSSYEQYF
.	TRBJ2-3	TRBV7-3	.	TGTGCCAGCAGCTTAAGCCATCAGGGAAATACGCAGTATTTT	CASSLSHQGNTQYF
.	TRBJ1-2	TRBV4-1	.	TGCGCCAGCAGCCAAGTTAATGGGAACTATGGCTACACCTTC	CASSQVNGNYGYTF
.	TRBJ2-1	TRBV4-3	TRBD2	TGCGCCAGCAGCCAAGATGGAGCGGGACCATTCTATGAGCAGTTCTTC	CASSQDGAGPFYEQFF